This T cell receptor (beta chain) comes out of a study of cytomegalovirus exposure and HLA in healthy donors. 13 Jbeta primers and 60 Vbeta primers were used for the PCR. Clones were sequenced by immunoSEQ multiplex PCR, and TCRdb holds only the in-frame ones, with some missing. This table holds approximately 120,000 clones, 74% found once. Germline loops: CDR1 SSHAT, CDR2 FNYEAQ (reference sequence). The length of the CDR3 is 13 residues. The V and J ends lost 5 bases and 1 base respectively, with 8 bases between them. This sequence originates from a human donor in good health. Sequencing input: PBMCs. This chain links TRBV7-7 with TRBJ1-1; D not certain. Here the CDR3 reads CASSKNTNTEAFF. The CDR3 bases are TGTGCCAGCAGCAAAAACACGAACACTGAAGCTTTCTTT.